This T cell receptor (beta chain) was found in a study of control samples from healthy donors and cancer patients. Only one count was recorded for this clone. Libraries were prepared by immunoSEQ multiplex PCR; TCRdb keeps only in-frame clonotypes and omits some of them. The sample holds 120,000 or so clones; around 93% are singletons and the top ten take roughly 9.4%. The TCR was taken from a man between 18 and 29 years old in good health. Sequencing was performed on blood.

The CDR3 here is CASSRQETQYF. CDR3 sequence (DNA): TGTGCCAGCAGTAGACAAGAGACCCAGTACTTC. J is TRBJ2-5 and V is TRBV2, with no clear D. V lost 5 bases and J lost 2, with 3 bases in between. Germline V gene sequence: CDR1 SNHLY, CDR2 FYNNEI. The CDR3 has 11 amino acids.